This T cell receptor (beta chain) was retrieved from a study of graft-versus-host responses after intestinal transplantation. Note on this clone: Its antigen remains unknown.

Produced via immunoSEQ multiplex PCR; TCRdb's table is partial and in-frame only. The table lists about 85,000 clones, 80% to 85% of them singletons. V lost 5 bases and J lost 9; bases outside the gene matches: 7. Germline CDR1 is MNHNY and CDR2 is SVGAGI (reference sequence). The CDR3 is made up of 15 amino acids. This chain uses TRBV6-6 with TRBJ2-1, with TRBD2 identical over 13 bases. This TCR derives from a human donor who received an intestinal transplant. Sequenced material: unstimulated CD8+ T cells sorted from spleen or lymph node cells, taken before intestinal transplant. DNA of the CDR3: TGTGCCAGCAGTGCTACTAGCGGGGGGGCCGGTGAGCAGTTCTTC. Translating gives CASSATSGGAGEQFF.